This T cell receptor (beta chain) stems from a study of PD-1 blockade in classical Hodgkin lymphoma. A word on this clone: The antigen is undetermined.

Looked up from germline, CDR1 is MDHEN and CDR2 is SYDVKM. V gave up 5 bases and J gave up 3 bases, with 22 bases separating them. The CDR3 length is 17 residues. The study's findings and limits: A significant rise in TCR diversity was seen by C4D1 for CD4+ cells but not for CD8+ cells. TCR diversity at baseline was reported to be reduced in newly diagnosed patients relative to healthy donors. Patients newly diagnosed and complete responders had comparable baseline diversity.

The repertoire was sequenced with immunoSEQ multiplex PCR; TCRdb's copy has only in-frame clones and lacks some. The sample holds about 98,000 clones; roughly 92% are singletons and the top ten take approximately 2.8%. Every single patient, without exception, relapsed after autologous stem cell transplantation, and brentuximab vedotin exposure varied. The V and J genes are TRBV28 and TRBJ1-2; D may be TRBD1 (5 bases). The origin of this receptor is a human donor with classical Hodgkin lymphoma. The input for sequencing was peripheral blood mononuclear cells (PBMCs), taken at baseline. The CDR3 region has the DNA TGTGCCAGCAGTCCGCCTGGGGGGACTAGTATTCACTATGGCTACACCTTC. Translated: CASSPPGGTSIHYGYTF.